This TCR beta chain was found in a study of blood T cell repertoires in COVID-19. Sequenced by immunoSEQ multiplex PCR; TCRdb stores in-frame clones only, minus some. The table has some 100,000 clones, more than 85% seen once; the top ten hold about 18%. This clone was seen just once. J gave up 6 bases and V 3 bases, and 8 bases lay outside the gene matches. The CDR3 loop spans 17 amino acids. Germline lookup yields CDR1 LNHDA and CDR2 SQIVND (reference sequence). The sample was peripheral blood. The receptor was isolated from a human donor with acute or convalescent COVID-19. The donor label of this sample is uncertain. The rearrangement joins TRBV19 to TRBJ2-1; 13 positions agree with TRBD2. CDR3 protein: CASSILRTSGSPNEQFF. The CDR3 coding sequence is TGTGCCAGTAGTATTCTTCGGACTAGCGGGAGCCCCAATGAGCAGTTCTTC.